Listed below are T cell receptor beta chains from one sample, sequenced in a study of persistence of HIV-infected CD4 T cells. The antigens of these receptors remain unknown. Some clones are missing from TCRdb's copy, which holds only in-frame ones; the method was immunoSEQ multiplex PCR. The sample lists fewer than 40,000 clones; roughly 70% were seen once. The input for sequencing was CD4+ T cells sorted from PBMCs after approximately 19-hour stimulation, taken from a patient who received antiretroviral therapy. These receptors were collected from an adult man with HIV who was CMV-seropositive. Both conserved end residues are part of each CDR3. Fields, in order: V gene, J gene, clone size, D gene, CDR3 DNA, CDR3 protein. D genes are given only for firm matches. A clone size is listed for some rows: how often the clone was seen (once, few, many), or a class if it is expanded.

TRBV29-1	TRBJ1-2	few	NA	TGCAGCGTGGGGACTCGAGCTAACTATGGCTACACCTTC	CSVGTRANYGYTF
TRBV6-5	TRBJ1-6	NA	TRBD1	TGTGCCAGCAGTCCCCTCGACAGGGAGAGTTCACCCCTCCACTTT	CASSPLDRESSPLHF
TRBV9	TRBJ1-6	once	NA	TGTGCCAGCAGCCTCGGACAGAATAATTCACCCCTCCACTTT	CASSLGQNNSPLHF
TRBV2	TRBJ1-6	NA	NA	TGTGCCAGCAGTGAACGGACAGTTCCTTATTCACCCCTCCACTTT	CASSERTVPYSPLHF
TRBV11-2	TRBJ1-2	once	NA	TGTGCCAGCAGCTTAAGGGCCCTTAACTATGGCTACACCTTC	CASSLRALNYGYTF
TRBV6-5	TRBJ2-1	NA	NA	TGTGCCAGTTGGGAAACAGGGATCAATGAGCAGTTCTTC	CASWETGINEQFF
TRBV24-1	TRBJ2-1	NA	NA	TGTGCCACCAGTGATTTTGTGGATGAGCAGTTCTTC	CATSDFVDEQFF
TRBV28	TRBJ2-1	NA	TRBD1	TGTGCCAGCAGTTTTAACAGGGGGCCGTTAAATGAGCAGTTCTTC	CASSFNRGPLNEQFF
TRBV7-2	TRBJ2-3	NA	TRBD2	TGTGCCAGCACCTCAGGCGGGGGGCGCACTACAGATACGCAGTATTTT	CASTSGGGRTTDTQYF
TRBV6-1	TRBJ1-4	NA	TRBD1	TGTGCCAGCAGTGATGGGGACAGGGACGAAAAACTGTTTTTT	CASSDGDRDEKLFF
TRBV2	TRBJ2-3	NA	NA	TGTGCCAGCAGTGGGGCCTGGACAGATACGCAGTATTTT	CASSGAWTDTQYF
TRBV2	TRBJ2-7	NA	NA	TGTGCCAGCTTCGGCGATCTCTCCTACGAGCAGTACTTC	CASFGDLSYEQYF
TRBV19	TRBJ2-3	few	NA	TGTGCCAGTTCACAGGGATTGGCAGATACGCAGTATTTT	CASSQGLADTQYF
TRBV4-2	TRBJ1-1	NA	NA	TGTGCCAGCAGCCAGACTACAGGGAACACTGAAGCTTTCTTT	CASSQTTGNTEAFF
TRBV7-8	TRBJ1-2	NA	NA	TGTGCCAGCAGCCCTGGACTGACTAACTATGGCTACACCTTC	CASSPGLTNYGYTF
TRBV29-1	TRBJ2-2	once	NA	TGCAGCGCAAGTAGGGGTACGGACACCGGGGAGCTGTTTTTT	CSASRGTDTGELFF
TRBV28	TRBJ2-1	NA	NA	TGTGCCAGCAGTTTACGTATTAAGGGTGAGCAGTTCTTC	CASSLRIKGEQFF
TRBV6-1	TRBJ1-5	NA	NA	TGTGCCAGCAGTGAAGGAGAAGGGTTTGGTCAGCCCCAGCATTTT	CASSEGEGFGQPQHF
TRBV5-6	TRBJ2-3	NA	NA	TGTGCCAGCAGCTTGTGGGACCGCAGCGCAGATACGCAGTATTTT	CASSLWDRSADTQYF
TRBV5-1	TRBJ2-1	NA	NA	TGCGCCAGCAGCTTGGCCGAGTATGAGCAGTTCTTC	CASSLAEYEQFF
TRBV10-2	TRBJ1-2	NA	TRBD1	TGCGCCAGCAGTGAAGGTCGTAGGACAGGAATCCGGCCGAGCGGCTACACCTTC	CASSEGRRTGIRPSGYTF
TRBV6-6	TRBJ1-1	medium-sized	NA	TGTGCCACTAAGGGCGAGTTTAATGAAGCTTTCTTT	CATKGEFNEAFF
TRBV6-5	TRBJ2-1	NA	TRBD2	TGTGCCAGCAGTTACCAGGGGACTAGCGGGGGGTATGAGCAGTTCTTC	CASSYQGTSGGYEQFF
TRBV5-1	TRBJ1-2	NA	NA	TGCGCCAGCAGCTTGGACCAGGGAGAACATGGCTACACCTTC	CASSLDQGEHGYTF
TRBV3-1/TRBV3-2	TRBJ2-2	NA	TRBD1	TGTGCCAGCAGCCAAGTCGGACAGGGGAACACCGGGGAGCTGTTTTTT	CASSQVGQGNTGELFF
TRBV4-1	TRBJ1-5	NA	NA	TGCGCCAGCAGCCAAGATACGGTCCCCAGGGGCGGTGGGGTGAGCAATCAGCCCCAGCATTTT	CASSQDTVPRGGGVSNQPQHF
TRBV29-1	TRBJ1-2	NA	NA	TGCAGCGTGGCCCTCGGGACCGGCGGGGTCTATGGCTACACCTTC	CSVALGTGGVYGYTF
TRBV5-1	TRBJ1-1	NA	NA	TGCGCCAGCAGCCTACTACCGGGACAGAACACTGAAGCTTTCTTT	CASSLLPGQNTEAFF
TRBV29-1	TRBJ2-7	NA	TRBD1	TGCAGCGTTGTAAGGACAGGATCTGAAGAGCAGTACTTC	CSVVRTGSEEQYF
TRBV2	TRBJ1-6	NA	NA	TGTGCCAGCAGTGAACTGCGCAGGGCTGGTTCACCCCTCCACTTT	CASSELRRAGSPLHF
TRBV6-2/TRBV6-3	TRBJ1-5	NA	NA	TGTGCCAGCAGTCCCAGGGTCCCCGGGAATCAGCCCCAGCATTTT	CASSPRVPGNQPQHF
TRBV24-1	TRBJ2-1	NA	NA	TGTGCCACCTCTCCCCAGGGGGGCGGGGGGCGCAATGAGCAGTTCTTC	CATSPQGGGGRNEQFF
TRBV15	TRBJ1-1	few	NA	TGTGCCACCAGCAGAGAACGGTGGAGGGCCGACGACACTGAAGCTTTCTTT	CATSRERWRADDTEAFF
TRBV29-1	TRBJ1-2	NA	NA	TGCAGCGTTCCAGGGGCGGACTATGGCTACACCTTC	CSVPGADYGYTF
TRBV6-4	TRBJ1-2	NA	TRBD1	TGTGCCAGCAGTCCCGATCCGGGACAGTCCTATGGCTACACCTTC	CASSPDPGQSYGYTF
TRBV28	TRBJ2-5	few	NA	TGTGCCAGCAGGCTGCCAGGTGACCAAGAGACCCAGTACTTC	CASRLPGDQETQYF
TRBV7-9	TRBJ2-3	NA	TRBD1	TGTGCCAGCAGATCGACAGGGGGCTCAGATACGCAGTATTTT	CASRSTGGSDTQYF
TRBV4-2	TRBJ1-2	NA	NA	TGTGCCAGCAGCCAAGTCGGCCAGGGTGGAGGGCTAAGAAATGGCTACACCTTC	CASSQVGQGGGLRNGYTF
TRBV3-1/TRBV3-2	TRBJ1-6	NA	NA	TGTGCCAGCAGCCTCACAAAGGGGTCACCCCTCCACTTT	CASSLTKGSPLHF
TRBV28	TRBJ2-7	few	NA	TGTGCCAGCAGTTTGGAGGGGTACGAGCAGTACTTC	CASSLEGYEQYF
TRBV7-2	TRBJ1-1	NA	TRBD1	TGTGCCAGCAGCGTCTTAACAGGGGGCACTGAAGCTTTCTTT	CASSVLTGGTEAFF
TRBV19	TRBJ1-5	few	NA	TGTGCCAGTAGTATAGAGGCCGGGGTTAATCAGCCCCAGCATTTT	CASSIEAGVNQPQHF
TRBV9	TRBJ1-3	few	NA	TGTGCCAGCAGCCCGACGGAAGGGGCGAGAGGAAACACCATATATTTT	CASSPTEGARGNTIYF
TRBV20-1	TRBJ2-1	NA	NA	TGCAGTGCTAGTACCTTAGGTGGGGGGAATGACTACAATGAGCAGTTCTTC	CSASTLGGGNDYNEQFF
TRBV7-3	TRBJ1-1	NA	TRBD1	TGTGCCAGCAGCTTAACCCCCCCCGGGCAGGGGGAGAACACTGAAGCTTTCTTT	CASSLTPPGQGENTEAFF
TRBV12-5	TRBJ1-1	NA	NA	TGTGCTAGTGGCCCCGGGACACACACTGAAGCTTTCTTT	CASGPGTHTEAFF
TRBV2	TRBJ2-7	NA	NA	TGTGCCAGCAGTGTTAGGTCTCAAGGCTCCTACGAGCAGTACTTC	CASSVRSQGSYEQYF
TRBV3-1/TRBV3-2	TRBJ1-1	NA	TRBD1	TGTGCCAGCAGTTCTACAGGGGGTAACACTGAAGCTTTCTTT	CASSSTGGNTEAFF
TRBV9	TRBJ2-3	NA	NA	TGTGCCAGCAGCGCCACCATTGGGACTGGAAAGTATTTT	CASSATIGTGKYF
TRBV5-4	TRBJ2-3	once	NA	TGTGCCAGCAGCTTGGGGGGCAAATCTAGCACAGATACGCAGTATTTT	CASSLGGKSSTDTQYF